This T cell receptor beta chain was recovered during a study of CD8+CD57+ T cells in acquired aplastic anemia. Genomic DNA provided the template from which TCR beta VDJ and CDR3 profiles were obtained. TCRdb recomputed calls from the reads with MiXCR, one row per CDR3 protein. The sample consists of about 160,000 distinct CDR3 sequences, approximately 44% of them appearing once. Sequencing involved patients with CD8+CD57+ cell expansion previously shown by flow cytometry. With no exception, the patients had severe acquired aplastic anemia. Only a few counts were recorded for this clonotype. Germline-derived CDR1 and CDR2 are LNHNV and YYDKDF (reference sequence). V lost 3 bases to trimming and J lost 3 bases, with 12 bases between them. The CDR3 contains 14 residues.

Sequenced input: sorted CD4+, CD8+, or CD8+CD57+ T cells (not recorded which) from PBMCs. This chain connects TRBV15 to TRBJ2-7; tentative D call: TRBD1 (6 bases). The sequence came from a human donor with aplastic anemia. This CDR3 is CATSRDTGYYEQYF. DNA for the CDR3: TGTGCCACCAGCAGGGACACAGGGTACTACGAGCAGTACTTC. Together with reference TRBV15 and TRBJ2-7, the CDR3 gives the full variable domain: DAMVIQNPRYQVTQFGKPVTLSCSQTLNHNVMYWYQQKSSQAPKLLFHYYDKDFNNEADTPDNFQSRRPNTSFCFLDIRSPGLGDTAMYLCATSRDTGYYEQYFGPGTRLTVT.